The rows below give T cell receptor beta chains drawn from one sample of a study of response to subunit inactivated influenza vaccine. Via MiXCR, TCRdb re-called the RT-PCR reads, giving one row per CDR3 protein. The table includes fewer than 650,000 distinct CDR3 sequences, 10% to 15% detected once. The specimen comprised PBMCs from blood, sampled roughly 48 days after vaccination. Receptor source: a man in his fifties or sixties who received an inactivated influenza vaccine. Both conserved end residues are part of each CDR3. Fields, in order: CDR3 protein, CDR3 DNA, clone size, D gene, V gene, J gene. The D gene is left open where the match is weak. The size entry is marked missing in some rows and otherwise reads once, few, many or a size class.

CDR3 protein: CASSAAGTGRNGYTF; CDR3 DNA: TGTGCCAGCAGCGCCGCCGGGACAGGGAGAAATGGCTACACCTTC; clone size: few; D gene: TRBD1; V gene: TRBV11-2; J gene: TRBJ1-2
CDR3 protein: CAISESTVNYGYTF; CDR3 DNA: TGTGCCATCAGTGAGTCGACGGTGAACTATGGCTACACCTTC; clone size: few; D gene: -; V gene: TRBV10-3; J gene: TRBJ1-2
CDR3 protein: CASSQVGTDYEQYF; CDR3 DNA: TGTGCCAGCAGCCAAGTCGGGACAGACTACGAGCAGTACTTC; clone size: few; D gene: TRBD1; V gene: TRBV4-2; J gene: TRBJ2-7
CDR3 protein: CASSQMGQGTRGYTF; CDR3 DNA: TGTGCCAGCAGCCAAATGGGCCAGGGGACTAGGGGCTACACCTTC; clone size: -; D gene: -; V gene: TRBV14; J gene: TRBJ1-2
CDR3 protein: CASSLAGGQDTQYF; CDR3 DNA: TGTGCCAGCAGTTTAGCGGGGGGGCAAGATACGCAGTATTTT; clone size: many; D gene: TRBD2; V gene: TRBV28; J gene: TRBJ2-3
CDR3 protein: CASSYDRFAKTQYF; CDR3 DNA: TGTGCCAGCAGCTACGACAGGTTCGCGAAGACCCAGTACTTC; clone size: few; D gene: -; V gene: TRBV3-1; J gene: TRBJ2-5
CDR3 protein: CASSPRVESRLNIQYF; CDR3 DNA: TGCGCCAGCAGCCCACGGGTGGAGTCCCGCCTAAACATTCAGTACTTC; clone size: few; D gene: -; V gene: TRBV5-1; J gene: TRBJ2-4
CDR3 protein: CASSRTSGGRDTQYF; CDR3 DNA: TGTGCCAGCTCACGGACTAGCGGGGGGCGAGATACGCAGTATTTT; clone size: -; D gene: TRBD2; V gene: TRBV18; J gene: TRBJ2-3
CDR3 protein: CASSPRPAEVGGEQFF; CDR3 DNA: TGCGCCAGCAGCCCTCGACCAGCGGAGGTCGGAGGTGAGCAGTTCTTC; clone size: many; D gene: -; V gene: TRBV5-1; J gene: TRBJ2-1
CDR3 protein: CASSASGVFYNEQFF; CDR3 DNA: TGTGCCAGCTCAGCAAGCGGGGTCTTTTACAATGAGCAGTTCTTC; clone size: -; D gene: TRBD2; V gene: TRBV18; J gene: TRBJ2-1
CDR3 protein: CSGQILAGNTIYF; CDR3 DNA: TGCAGTGGGCAGATTCTGGCAGGAAACACCATATATTTT; clone size: few; D gene: -; V gene: TRBV20-1; J gene: TRBJ1-3
CDR3 protein: CASSWGTGTSGNTIYF; CDR3 DNA: TGCGCCAGCAGCTGGGGGACAGGCACCTCTGGAAACACCATATATTTT; clone size: few; D gene: TRBD1; V gene: TRBV5-1; J gene: TRBJ1-3
CDR3 protein: CASNSGTTGEKLFF; CDR3 DNA: TGTGCCAGCAATTCCGGGACGACGGGTGAAAAACTGTTTTTT; clone size: many; D gene: -; V gene: TRBV6-2/TRBV6-3; J gene: TRBJ1-4
CDR3 protein: CSDSQGASTEAFF; CDR3 DNA: TGCAGCGACTCTCAGGGGGCGAGCACTGAAGCTTTCTTT; clone size: -; D gene: TRBD1; V gene: TRBV29-1; J gene: TRBJ1-1
CDR3 protein: CAWGTGQGMTPLHF; CDR3 DNA: TGTGCCTGGGGAACGGGACAGGGGATGACACCCCTCCACTTT; clone size: -; D gene: TRBD1; V gene: TRBV30; J gene: TRBJ1-6
CDR3 protein: CASTYGGAQGKGNQPQHF; CDR3 DNA: TGTGCCAGTACCTATGGGGGGGCCCAAGGGAAAGGAAATCAGCCCCAGCATTTT; clone size: -; D gene: -; V gene: TRBV19; J gene: TRBJ1-5
CDR3 protein: CASSQVPDSEAFF; CDR3 DNA: TGTGCCAGCAGCCAAGTGCCCGACAGTGAAGCTTTCTTT; clone size: -; D gene: -; V gene: TRBV3-1; J gene: TRBJ1-1
CDR3 protein: CASSESWVAGTTDTQYF; CDR3 DNA: TGTGCCAGCAGTGAATCCTGGGTAGCGGGGACCACAGATACGCAGTATTTT; clone size: -; D gene: TRBD2; V gene: TRBV2; J gene: TRBJ2-3
CDR3 protein: CASRKDREFKAFF; CDR3 DNA: TGTGCCAGCAGGAAGGACAGGGAATTTAAAGCTTTCTTT; clone size: many; D gene: TRBD1; V gene: TRBV6-4; J gene: TRBJ1-1
CDR3 protein: CSAPRRGLPTYNEQFF; CDR3 DNA: TGCAGTGCACCCCGTCGGGGACTACCCACCTACAATGAGCAGTTCTTC; clone size: -; D gene: TRBD2; V gene: TRBV20-1; J gene: TRBJ2-1
CDR3 protein: CASSANWRQFF; CDR3 DNA: TGTGCCAGCAGTGCGAACTGGCGGCAGTTCTTC; clone size: -; D gene: -; V gene: TRBV6-5; J gene: TRBJ2-1
CDR3 protein: CASSRTNTGELFF; CDR3 DNA: TGTGCCAGCAGCCGTACCAACACCGGGGAGCTGTTTTTT; clone size: -; D gene: -; V gene: TRBV7-2; J gene: TRBJ2-2
CDR3 protein: CASSRDTDNGYTF; CDR3 DNA: TGTGCCAGCAGCCGGGACACCGACAATGGCTACACCTTC; clone size: -; D gene: -; V gene: TRBV5-6; J gene: TRBJ1-2
CDR3 protein: CATRRNSNQPQHF; CDR3 DNA: TGTGCCACCAGAAGAAATAGCAATCAGCCCCAGCATTTT; clone size: -; D gene: -; V gene: TRBV15; J gene: TRBJ1-5
CDR3 protein: CASSSQGRPPYEQYF; CDR3 DNA: TGTGCCAGCAGCTCACAGGGAAGGCCCCCCTACGAGCAGTACTTC; clone size: -; D gene: -; V gene: TRBV7-8; J gene: TRBJ2-7
CDR3 protein: CASSPTGNQPQHF; CDR3 DNA: TGCGCCAGCAGCCCTACAGGGAATCAGCCCCAGCATTTT; clone size: many; D gene: -; V gene: TRBV12-3/TRBV12-4; J gene: TRBJ1-5
CDR3 protein: CASSHDWSSTDTQYF; CDR3 DNA: TGTGCCAGCAGTCATGACTGGAGTAGCACAGATACGCAGTATTTT; clone size: few; D gene: -; V gene: TRBV12-3/TRBV12-4; J gene: TRBJ2-3
CDR3 protein: CASSSPRDTNEKLFF; CDR3 DNA: TGTGCCAGCAGTTCCCCCAGGGACACTAATGAAAAACTGTTTTTT; clone size: few; D gene: -; V gene: TRBV12-3/TRBV12-4; J gene: TRBJ1-4
CDR3 protein: CASSQGGTTLYEQYF; CDR3 DNA: TGCGCCAGCAGCCAGGGGGGGACAACCCTCTACGAGCAGTACTTC; clone size: few; D gene: -; V gene: TRBV4-3; J gene: TRBJ2-7
CDR3 protein: CASSLRVKRRGVLDTQYF; CDR3 DNA: TGTGCCAGCAGCTTAAGGGTCAAACGTCGCGGGGTTTTAGATACGCAGTATTTT; clone size: -; D gene: -; V gene: TRBV11-2; J gene: TRBJ2-3
CDR3 protein: CASSQYSIQYF; CDR3 DNA: TGTGCCAGCAGCCAATACAGCATTCAGTACTTC; clone size: -; D gene: -; V gene: TRBV3-1; J gene: TRBJ2-4
CDR3 protein: CASSSSSGWLADTQYF; CDR3 DNA: TGTGCCAGCAGCTCCTCTAGCGGGTGGCTGGCAGATACGCAGTATTTT; clone size: -; D gene: TRBD2; V gene: TRBV7-6; J gene: TRBJ2-3
CDR3 protein: CASSLADRHTIYF; CDR3 DNA: TGCGCCAGCAGCTTGGCCGATAGACACACCATATATTTT; clone size: -; D gene: -; V gene: TRBV5-1; J gene: TRBJ1-3
CDR3 protein: CSAIRGLSSGANVLTF; CDR3 DNA: TGCAGTGCTATCAGGGGCCTAAGCTCTGGGGCCAACGTCCTGACTTTC; clone size: -; D gene: -; V gene: TRBV20-1; J gene: TRBJ2-6
CDR3 protein: CASSRSGRAGPEQFF; CDR3 DNA: TGTGCCAGCAGCCGGAGCGGGAGGGCCGGTCCCGAGCAGTTCTTC; clone size: -; D gene: TRBD2; V gene: TRBV2; J gene: TRBJ2-1
CDR3 protein: CSARIPSKRVGGGYTF; CDR3 DNA: TGCAGTGCTAGAATACCTTCGAAACGGGTGGGCGGGGGCTACACCTTC; clone size: -; D gene: -; V gene: TRBV20-1; J gene: TRBJ1-2
CDR3 protein: CASSFWATGTDTQYF; CDR3 DNA: TGTGCCAGCAGCTTTTGGGCTACGGGCACAGATACGCAGTATTTT; clone size: few; D gene: -; V gene: TRBV13; J gene: TRBJ2-3
CDR3 protein: CASSALGGIYEQYF; CDR3 DNA: TGTGCCAGCAGTGCGCTAGGGGGCATCTACGAGCAGTACTTC; clone size: -; D gene: TRBD1; V gene: TRBV2; J gene: TRBJ2-7
CDR3 protein: CASSLGTSGRGNEQFF; CDR3 DNA: TGTGCCAGCAGTTTAGGGACTAGCGGGAGGGGCAATGAGCAGTTCTTC; clone size: -; D gene: TRBD2; V gene: TRBV28; J gene: TRBJ2-1
CDR3 protein: CSAEDPSAGGDEQFF; CDR3 DNA: TGCAGTGCCGAAGATCCGTCAGCGGGGGGTGATGAGCAGTTCTTC; clone size: many; D gene: TRBD2; V gene: TRBV20-1; J gene: TRBJ2-1
CDR3 protein: CASSLGVPGANVLTF; CDR3 DNA: TGTGCCAGCAGCTTGGGGGTCCCTGGGGCCAACGTCCTGACTTTC; clone size: -; D gene: -; V gene: TRBV7-8; J gene: TRBJ2-6
CDR3 protein: CASSLVSSYEQYF; CDR3 DNA: TGCGCCAGCAGCTTGGTTTCCTCCTACGAGCAGTACTTC; clone size: many; D gene: -; V gene: TRBV5-1; J gene: TRBJ2-7
CDR3 protein: CASSEGKQQFSYEQYF; CDR3 DNA: TGTGCCAGCAGTGAAGGGAAGCAGCAGTTCTCCTACGAGCAGTACTTC; clone size: few; D gene: -; V gene: TRBV2; J gene: TRBJ2-7
CDR3 protein: CASSYLGGAGNTEAFF; CDR3 DNA: TGTGCCAGCAGTTACCTTGGGGGCGCCGGGAACACTGAAGCTTTCTTT; clone size: -; D gene: -; V gene: TRBV6-5; J gene: TRBJ1-1
CDR3 protein: CSARAPGRYNEQFF; CDR3 DNA: TGCAGTGCTAGAGCACCGGGCCGGTACAATGAGCAGTTCTTC; clone size: few; D gene: -; V gene: TRBV20-1; J gene: TRBJ2-1
CDR3 protein: CSATTSGGDTQYF; CDR3 DNA: TGCAGTGCAACAACTAGCGGGGGTGATACGCAGTATTTT; clone size: few; D gene: TRBD2; V gene: TRBV20-1; J gene: TRBJ2-3
CDR3 protein: CATSRDLGVEQFF; CDR3 DNA: TGTGCCACCAGCAGAGATTTGGGGGTGGAGCAGTTCTTC; clone size: many; D gene: -; V gene: TRBV15; J gene: TRBJ2-1
CDR3 protein: CATSRDFTGGTGELFF; CDR3 DNA: TGTGCCACCAGCAGAGATTTTACAGGGGGTACCGGGGAGCTGTTTTTT; clone size: many; D gene: TRBD1; V gene: TRBV15; J gene: TRBJ2-2
CDR3 protein: CSVEVQATGFETQYF; CDR3 DNA: TGCAGCGTTGAGGTTCAAGCGACGGGGTTTGAGACCCAGTACTTC; clone size: few; D gene: -; V gene: TRBV29-1; J gene: TRBJ2-5
CDR3 protein: CASSERTGDGYEQYF; CDR3 DNA: TGTGCCAGCAGTGAGAGGACAGGTGACGGCTACGAGCAGTACTTC; clone size: -; D gene: TRBD1; V gene: TRBV2; J gene: TRBJ2-7
CDR3 protein: CASSENPGQGRETQYF; CDR3 DNA: TGTGCCAGCAGCGAAAACCCGGGACAGGGGAGAGAGACCCAGTACTTC; clone size: -; D gene: TRBD1; V gene: TRBV9; J gene: TRBJ2-5
CDR3 protein: CASSLGGQGKTYEQYF; CDR3 DNA: TGTGCCAGCAGCTTAGGAGGCCAGGGTAAAACCTACGAGCAGTACTTC; clone size: few; D gene: -; V gene: TRBV7-2; J gene: TRBJ2-7
CDR3 protein: CASSFRDSSYEQYF; CDR3 DNA: TGTGCCAGCAGCTTCCGGGACAGCTCCTACGAGCAGTACTTC; clone size: -; D gene: TRBD1; V gene: TRBV12-3/TRBV12-4; J gene: TRBJ2-7